One and the same sample provided the 6 T cell receptor beta chains below, sequenced in a study of cytomegalovirus exposure and HLA in healthy donors. The PCR had 60 Vbeta and 13 Jbeta primers. This table comes from immunoSEQ multiplex PCR, and its TCRdb copy is limited to in-frame clones, with some not included. The sample holds roughly 160,000 clones, roughly 80% seen once. The sample was PBMCs. The receptors derive from a boy younger than 10 in good health and CMV-seronegative.

The chain combines TRBV5-6 with TRBJ1-4; D possibly corresponds to TRBD1 (5 bases). The germline CDR1 and CDR2 sequences are SGHDT and YYEEEE. Trimming cost V 4 bases and J 7 bases, with 14 bases left between them. CDR3 length equals 14 residues. In nucleotides, the CDR3 is TGTGCCAGCAGCCCTCTGGGGGGGGGTGAAAAACTGTTTTTT. Translated: CASSPLGGGEKLFF.

The chain links TRBV23-1 to TRBJ2-2; possible D gene TRBD1, 6 bases. TRBV23-1 is identified as an open reading frame with a role that is uncertain. This CDR3 has 14 residues. Deletions cut 6 bases from V and 4 bases from J, with 12 bases between. In nucleotides, the CDR3 is TGCGCCAGCAGGGCCGGGACACTCACCGGGGAGCTGTTTTTT. It encodes CASRAGTLTGELFF.

J is TRBJ2-7 and V is TRBV6-1; 11 positions match TRBD1. J was trimmed by 1 base and V by 7 bases; bases with no gene match: 6. Germline V gene data show CDR1 as MNHNS and CDR2 as SASEGT. This CDR3 contains 15 residues. The CDR3 nucleotides read TGTGCCAGCACCGGGACAGGGGGAAGGTCCTACGAGCAGTACTTC. It is translated as CASTGTGGRSYEQYF.

CDR3 amino acids: CASSSYRVDGTDTQYF. The CDR3 coding sequence is TGTGCCAGCAGCTCCTACAGGGTGGATGGCACAGATACGCAGTATTTT. This chain connects TRBV7-3 to TRBJ2-3, with D maybe TRBD1 (6 bases). Germline V gene sequence: CDR1 SGHTA, CDR2 FQGTGA. This CDR3 is built from 16 residues. V shed 4 bases and J shed 1 base, with 15 bases lying between them.

The V gene is TRBV6-1, the J gene TRBJ1-2, with a weak D call TRBD1 (5 bases). This CDR3 has 15 amino acids. Germline loops: CDR1 MNHNS, CDR2 SASEGT. The V gene lost 6 bases and the J gene lost 4 bases, with 18 bases spanning the gap. The CDR3: CASRHLGRDGYGYTF. CDR3 DNA sequence: TGTGCCAGCAGACATTTAGGGAGGGACGGCTATGGCTACACCTTC.

This clone appeared a few times. The chain is built from TRBV19 and TRBJ2-7, with D maybe TRBD2 (5 bases). Trimming removed 2 bases at V and 4 bases at J, with 9 bases between. Germline V gene data show CDR1 as LNHDA and CDR2 as SQIVND (reference sequence). This CDR3 has 13 amino acids. CDR3 sequence (DNA): TGTGCCAGTAGTATAACACGAGGGTACGAGCAGTACTTC. Translated, it gives CASSITRGYEQYF.